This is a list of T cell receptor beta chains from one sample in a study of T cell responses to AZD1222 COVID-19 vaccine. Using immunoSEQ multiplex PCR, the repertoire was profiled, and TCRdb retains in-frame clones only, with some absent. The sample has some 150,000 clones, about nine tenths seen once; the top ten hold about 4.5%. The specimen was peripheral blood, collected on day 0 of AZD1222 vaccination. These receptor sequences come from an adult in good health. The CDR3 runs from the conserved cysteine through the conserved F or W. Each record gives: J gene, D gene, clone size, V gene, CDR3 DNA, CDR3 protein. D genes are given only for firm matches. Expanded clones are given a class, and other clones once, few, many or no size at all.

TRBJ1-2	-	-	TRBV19	TGTGCCAGTAGTATATATGGGGGGCAGGTCATCGGCTACACCTTC	CASSIYGGQVIGYTF
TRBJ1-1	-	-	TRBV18	TGTGCCAGCTCACCCCCCCCGAGTAGGGGGAACACTGAAGCTTTCTTT	CASSPPPSRGNTEAFF
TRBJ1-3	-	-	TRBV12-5	TGTGCTAGTGGTTCTTCACCTAGATCCTCTGGAAACACCATATATTTT	CASGSSPRSSGNTIYF
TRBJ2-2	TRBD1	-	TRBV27	TGTGCCAGCAGTCCTTTAGGGACAGGGACCGGGGAGCTGTTTTTT	CASSPLGTGTGELFF
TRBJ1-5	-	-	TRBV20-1	TGCAGTGCTAGTTCCGGGTTAAGGAATCAGCCCCAGCATTTT	CSASSGLRNQPQHF
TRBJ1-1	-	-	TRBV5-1	TGCGCCAGCACCCATACTGGTGGGACTGAAGCTTTCTTT	CASTHTGGTEAFF
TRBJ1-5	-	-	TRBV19	TGTGCCCACGGTGGACCTAATCAGCCCCAGCATTTT	CAHGGPNQPQHF
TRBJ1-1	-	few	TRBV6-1	TGTGCCAGCAGTGAATACACAACCCGCGGCACTGAAGCTTTCTTT	CASSEYTTRGTEAFF
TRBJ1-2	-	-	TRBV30	TGTGCCTGGAGTGTAGTAGGGGATGGCTACACCTTC	CAWSVVGDGYTF
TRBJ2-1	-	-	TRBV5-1	TGCGCCAGCAGCTTGGAGGGGCTCGGCAATGAGCAGTTCTTC	CASSLEGLGNEQFF
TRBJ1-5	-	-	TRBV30	TGTGCCTGGAGTGTAGGGGGGCTTTTCAATCAGCCCCAGCATTTT	CAWSVGGLFNQPQHF
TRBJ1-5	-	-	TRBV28	TGTGCCAGCAGTTTGGGAAAGCCCCAGCATTTT	CASSLGKPQHF
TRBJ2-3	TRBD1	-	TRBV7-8	TGTGCCAGCAGCTTATTGACAGGGATGGTAGATACGCAGTATTTT	CASSLLTGMVDTQYF
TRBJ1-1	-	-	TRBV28	TGTGCCACCGCCCGGAGCACTGAAGCTTTCTTT	CATARSTEAFF
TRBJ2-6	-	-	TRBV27	TGTGCCAGCAGACCCGATGCCATGGGGGCCAACGTCCTGACTTTC	CASRPDAMGANVLTF
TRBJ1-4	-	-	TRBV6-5	TGTGCCAGCAGTTACAGGTTACCTGTTAGGGAAAAACTGTTTTTT	CASSYRLPVREKLFF
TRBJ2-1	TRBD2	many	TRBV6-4	TGTGCCAGCAGCCAGCGGGGCCACAATGAGCAGTTCTTC	CASSQRGHNEQFF
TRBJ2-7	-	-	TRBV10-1	TGCGCCAGCAGAGCCGGGACTCAAGGGGCCTACGAGCAGTACTTC	CASRAGTQGAYEQYF
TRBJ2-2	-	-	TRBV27	TGTGCCAGCAGTTGGACAGCCGCGAACACCGGGGAGCTGTTTTTT	CASSWTAANTGELFF
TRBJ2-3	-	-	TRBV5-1	TGCGCCAGCAGCTGGCAGGGGCCTGCGGATACGCAGTATTTT	CASSWQGPADTQYF
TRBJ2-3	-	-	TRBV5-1	TGCGCCAGCAGCCCGCAGGGGATAACAGATACGCAGTATTTT	CASSPQGITDTQYF
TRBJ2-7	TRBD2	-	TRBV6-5	TGTGCCACCTCAAGGACTAGCGTCTACGAGCAGTACTTC	CATSRTSVYEQYF
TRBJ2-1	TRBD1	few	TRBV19	TGTGCCAGTAGTATAGTGTCCCCGGGACAGGGGGCTCTTAAACAGTTCTTC	CASSIVSPGQGALKQFF
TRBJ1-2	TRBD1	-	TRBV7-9	TGTGCCAGCAGCCGGCTGGACAGGGCGGGTGGCTACACCTTC	CASSRLDRAGGYTF
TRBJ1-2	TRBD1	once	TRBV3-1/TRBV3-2	TGTGCCAGCAGCCACTGGACAGGGGCCAACTATGGCTACACCTTC	CASSHWTGANYGYTF